This TCR beta chain was observed in a study of T-cell memory formation after mild COVID-19. Study information: Clustering of TCRs was largely donor specific.

Via MiXCR, TCRdb re-called the 5' RACE reads, giving one row per CDR3 protein. The data hold a few hundred thousand distinct CDR3 sequences, with approximately 30% observed a single time. CDR3 length: 14 residues. Germline values: CDR1 SGHTA, CDR2 FQGNSA. With 6 bases removed from V and 6 bases from J, the gap between germline ends came to 15 bases. A word on this clonotype: Its cognate antigen is unknown.

Study outcomes and limitations: Certain responding clones were present in pre-infection memory, suggesting participation of cross-reactive memory.

The J gene is TRBJ2-1, the V gene TRBV7-2, with D hard to call. The sequenced sample was PBMCs or a T cell subset sorted from them (not recorded which). This clonotype originated in an adult woman who had mild COVID-19 (a few samples of this study predate the infection). Cell type and time point are not known. The CDR3: CASSPGLGGNEQFF. The DNA for the CDR3 is TGTGCCAGCAGTCCAGGCCTCGGCGGCAATGAGCAGTTCTTC.